The rows below give T cell receptor beta chains drawn from one sample of a study of CD8+ T cells in alopecia areata. The protocol was immunoSEQ multiplex PCR, while the TCRdb copy is restricted to in-frame clones and leaves out a portion. The sample consists of roughly 100,000 clones, around 44% of them appearing once. Material: CD8+ T cells sorted from blood, obtained at week 24, from a patient treated with tofacitinib. The source is a human donor with alopecia areata. Each CDR3 is given with its conserved first and last residue. D genes are given only for firm matches. Part of the rows lack a size; the others show once, few, many or a class for expanded clones.

TRBV15	TRBJ1-1	NA	TRBD1	TGTGCCACCAGCAGGAATCAGGGGGGAACTGAAGCTTTCTTT	CATSRNQGGTEAFF
TRBV14	TRBJ2-7	NA	NA	TGTGCCAGCAGCCATCCCCCAGGGTACGAGCAGTACTTC	CASSHPPGYEQYF
TRBV14	TRBJ2-1	few	NA	TGTGCCAGCAGCCTTTCTCGGTACAATGAGCAGTTCTTC	CASSLSRYNEQFF
TRBV29-1	TRBJ2-7	NA	TRBD1	TGCAGCGTTGAATCGACAGGGGAAAGCTACGAGCAGTACTTC	CSVESTGESYEQYF
TRBV27	TRBJ2-5	once	NA	TGTGCCAGCAGTTTAAGGGGGGGACTCCTGGTGGAGACCCAGTACTTC	CASSLRGGLLVETQYF
TRBV9	TRBJ2-7	NA	NA	TGTGCCAGCAGCGCCCGGGACTGGTCCTACGAGCAGTACTTC	CASSARDWSYEQYF
TRBV7-9	TRBJ2-1	NA	NA	TGTGCCAGCAGCCCAGTCGCCCGGTTGGGGGATGAGCAGTTCTTC	CASSPVARLGDEQFF
TRBV9	TRBJ1-4	NA	TRBD1	TGTGCCAGCAGCGCCACCGGGACAGATAATGAAAAACTGTTTTTT	CASSATGTDNEKLFF
TRBV7-2	TRBJ2-7	once	NA	TGTGCCAGCAGCCTACTGGGATCAAGCTACGAGCAGTACTTC	CASSLLGSSYEQYF
TRBV19	TRBJ2-1	few	NA	TGTGCCAGTAGTCTAGGACCCGAGCAGTTCTTC	CASSLGPEQFF
TRBV7-9	TRBJ1-5	NA	NA	TGTGCCAGCAGCCTCGGACAGCTTAATCAGCCCCAGCATTTT	CASSLGQLNQPQHF
TRBV27	TRBJ1-5	NA	NA	TGTGCCAGCAGTGGGAGGGGCGGAAATCAGCCCCAGCATTTT	CASSGRGGNQPQHF
TRBV9	TRBJ2-7	NA	NA	TGTGCCAGCAGCGGTAGCAGTTTAGAGCAGTACTTC	CASSGSSLEQYF
TRBV13	TRBJ2-5	NA	NA	TGTGCCAGCAACTTGGAGGGGGCGAAGACCCAGTACTTC	CASNLEGAKTQYF
TRBV4-2	TRBJ2-3	many	NA	TGTGCCAGCAGCCAGGGACGGATGGACACAGATACGCAGTATTTT	CASSQGRMDTDTQYF
TRBV7-9	TRBJ1-5	NA	NA	TGTGCCAGCAGCGTCTCGGGGGTGAATCAGCCCCAGCATTTT	CASSVSGVNQPQHF
TRBV6-1	TRBJ1-5	NA	NA	TGTGCCAGCAGTGAAAGGAAGGGTAATCAGCCCCAGCATTTT	CASSERKGNQPQHF
TRBV7-9	TRBJ2-5	NA	NA	TGTGCCAGCAGCTCCAGGGACGTAGGTCAAGGGCAAGAGACCCAGTACTTC	CASSSRDVGQGQETQYF
TRBV28	TRBJ2-3	NA	TRBD2	TGTGCCAGCTGGACCCAAAACTATTGGACTAGCGGGAGTGTCCCAGATACGCAGTATTTT	CASWTQNYWTSGSVPDTQYF
TRBV27	TRBJ2-7	NA	NA	TGTGCCAGCAGTTTAGTCTGGTCCGCCTACGAGCAGTACTTC	CASSLVWSAYEQYF
TRBV30	TRBJ2-7	NA	NA	TGTGCCTGGAGTGTAATCCCCAACGAGCAGTACTTC	CAWSVIPNEQYF